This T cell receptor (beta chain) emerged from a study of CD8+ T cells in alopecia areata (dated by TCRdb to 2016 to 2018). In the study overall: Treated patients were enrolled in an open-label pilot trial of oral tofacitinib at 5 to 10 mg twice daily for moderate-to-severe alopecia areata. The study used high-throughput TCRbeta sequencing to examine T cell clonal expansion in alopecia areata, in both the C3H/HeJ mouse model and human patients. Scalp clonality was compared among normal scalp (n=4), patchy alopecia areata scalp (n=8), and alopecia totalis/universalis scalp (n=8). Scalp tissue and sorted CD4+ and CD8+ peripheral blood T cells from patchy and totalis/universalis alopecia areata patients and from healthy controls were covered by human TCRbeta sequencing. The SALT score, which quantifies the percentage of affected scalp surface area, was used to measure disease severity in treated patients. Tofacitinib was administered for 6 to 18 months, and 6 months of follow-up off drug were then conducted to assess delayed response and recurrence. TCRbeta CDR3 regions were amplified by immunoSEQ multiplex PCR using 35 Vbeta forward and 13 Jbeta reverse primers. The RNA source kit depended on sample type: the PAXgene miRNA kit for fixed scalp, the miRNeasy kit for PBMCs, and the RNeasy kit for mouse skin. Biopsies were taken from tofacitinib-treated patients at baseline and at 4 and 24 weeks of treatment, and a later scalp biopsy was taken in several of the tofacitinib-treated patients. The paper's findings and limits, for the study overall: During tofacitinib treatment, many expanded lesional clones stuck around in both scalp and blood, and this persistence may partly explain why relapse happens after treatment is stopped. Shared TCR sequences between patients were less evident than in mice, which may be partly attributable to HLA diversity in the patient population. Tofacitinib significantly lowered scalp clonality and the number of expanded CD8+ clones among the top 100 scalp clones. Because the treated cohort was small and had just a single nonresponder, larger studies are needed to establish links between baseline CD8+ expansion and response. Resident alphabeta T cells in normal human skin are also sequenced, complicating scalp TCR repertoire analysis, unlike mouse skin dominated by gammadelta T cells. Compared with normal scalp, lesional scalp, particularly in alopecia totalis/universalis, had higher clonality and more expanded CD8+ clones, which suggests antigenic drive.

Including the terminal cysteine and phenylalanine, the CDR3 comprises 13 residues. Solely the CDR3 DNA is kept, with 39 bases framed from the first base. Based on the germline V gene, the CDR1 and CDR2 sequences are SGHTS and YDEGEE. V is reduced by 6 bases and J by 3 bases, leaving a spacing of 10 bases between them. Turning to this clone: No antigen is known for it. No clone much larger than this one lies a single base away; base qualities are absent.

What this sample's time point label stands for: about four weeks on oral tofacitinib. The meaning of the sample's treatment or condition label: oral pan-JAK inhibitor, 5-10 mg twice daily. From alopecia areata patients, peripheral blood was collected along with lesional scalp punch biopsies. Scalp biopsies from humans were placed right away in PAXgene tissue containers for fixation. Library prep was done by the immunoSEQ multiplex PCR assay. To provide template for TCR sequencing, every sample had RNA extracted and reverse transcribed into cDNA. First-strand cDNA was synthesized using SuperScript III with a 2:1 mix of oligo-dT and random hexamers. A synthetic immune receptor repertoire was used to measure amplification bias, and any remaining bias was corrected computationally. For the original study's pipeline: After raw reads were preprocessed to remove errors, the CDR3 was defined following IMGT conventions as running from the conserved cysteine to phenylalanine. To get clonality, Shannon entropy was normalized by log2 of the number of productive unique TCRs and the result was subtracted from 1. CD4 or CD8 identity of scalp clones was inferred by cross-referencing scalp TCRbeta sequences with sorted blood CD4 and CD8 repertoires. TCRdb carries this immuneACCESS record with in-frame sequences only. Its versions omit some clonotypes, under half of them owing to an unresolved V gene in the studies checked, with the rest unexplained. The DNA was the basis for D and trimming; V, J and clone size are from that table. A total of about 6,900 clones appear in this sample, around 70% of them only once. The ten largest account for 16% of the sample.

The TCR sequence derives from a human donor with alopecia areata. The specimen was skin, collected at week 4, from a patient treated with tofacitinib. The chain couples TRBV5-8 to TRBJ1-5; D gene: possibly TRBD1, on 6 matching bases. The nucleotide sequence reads TGTGCCAGCAACGGACAGAACAATCAGCCCCAGCATTTT. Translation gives CASNGQNNQPQHF.